This TCR beta chain was recovered during a study of T cell repertoires in cytomegalovirus infection. Study-wide background: Public TCR beta signatures marked donors with CMV infection and the matching HLA. Points from the study as a whole: Clonotypes of TCR beta that were HLA-C-restricted and CMV-specific dominated the ex vivo response.

The CDR3 contains 14 residues. The germline gives CDR1 SNHLY, CDR2 FYNNEI. V shed 11 bases and J shed 4 bases, with 19 bases lying between them. Note on this clonotype: The antigen is not known.

Using its own MiXCR run on the reads, TCRdb lists one record per CDR3 protein. The sample holds roughly 19,000 distinct CDR3 sequences, over 40% seen once. The input for sequencing was CD8+ T cells from cultured PBMCs, taken from culture after CMV antigen stimulation. The receptor was derived from a human donor in good health (CMV status not recorded). Some clones in this sample may be carry-over from other donors' samples. The chain combines TRBV2 with TRBJ2-3; D gene unclear. CDR3 amino acids: CAARTRSHADTQYF. DNA of the CDR3: TGTGCCGCCCGCACACGTTCTCACGCAGATACGCAGTATTTT.